The table lists the clone carrying this T cell receptor beta chain with a few counts. TCRdb recomputed calls from the 5' RACE reads with MiXCR, one row per CDR3 protein. This sample has 350,000 to 400,000 distinct CDR3 sequences, with 8.5% to 10% found just once. CDR1 is SGHRS, CDR2 YFSETQ, per germline. CDR3 length: 13 residues. V lost 2 bases and J 5 bases, leaving 10 bases between the germline ends. The data originate from a study of identical twins. The sample taken for sequencing was naive T cells sorted from blood. The chain combines TRBV5-1 with TRBJ2-5; no clear D. This sequence originates from a woman aged 45-59 years in good health. This CDR3 reads CASSFGIPETQYF. The CDR3 DNA sequence: TGCGCCAGCAGCTTTGGAATCCCGGAGACCCAGTACTTC.